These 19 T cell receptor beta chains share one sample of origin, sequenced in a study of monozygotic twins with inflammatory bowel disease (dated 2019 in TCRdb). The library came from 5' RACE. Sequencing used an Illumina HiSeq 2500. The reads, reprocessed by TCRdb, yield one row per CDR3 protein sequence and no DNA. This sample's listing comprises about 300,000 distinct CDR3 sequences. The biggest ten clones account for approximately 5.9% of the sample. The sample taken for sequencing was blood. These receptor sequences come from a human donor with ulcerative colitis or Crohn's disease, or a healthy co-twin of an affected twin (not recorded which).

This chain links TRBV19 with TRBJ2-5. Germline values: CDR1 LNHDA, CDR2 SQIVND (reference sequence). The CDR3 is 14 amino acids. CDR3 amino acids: CASSMGRTQETQYF.

This chain's CDR3 is CASSLAGGYKYNEQFF. The chain employs TRBV5-1 and TRBJ2-1; TCRdb proposes TRBD1, but this gene call is untestable without DNA. This CDR3 is built from 16 residues. The V gene's germline CDR1 is SGHRS and CDR2 YFSETQ. The variable domain in full, completed from reference TRBV5-1 and TRBJ2-1, reads KAGVTQTPRYLIKTRGQQVTLSCSPISGHRSVSWYQQTPGQGLQFLFEYFSETQRNKGNFPGRFSGRQFSNSRSEMNVSTLELGDSALYLCASSLAGGYKYNEQFFGPGTRLTVL.

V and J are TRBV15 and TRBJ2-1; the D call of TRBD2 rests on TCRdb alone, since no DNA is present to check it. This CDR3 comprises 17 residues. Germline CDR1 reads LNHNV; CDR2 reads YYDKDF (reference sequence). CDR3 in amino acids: CATSRGQTSGGAREQFF.

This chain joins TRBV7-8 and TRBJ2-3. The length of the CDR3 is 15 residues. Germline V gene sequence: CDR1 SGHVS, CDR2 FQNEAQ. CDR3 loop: CASSPHGDRTDTQYF.

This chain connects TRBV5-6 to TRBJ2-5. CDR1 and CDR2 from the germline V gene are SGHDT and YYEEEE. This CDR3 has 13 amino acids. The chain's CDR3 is CASSLVGSKTQYF.

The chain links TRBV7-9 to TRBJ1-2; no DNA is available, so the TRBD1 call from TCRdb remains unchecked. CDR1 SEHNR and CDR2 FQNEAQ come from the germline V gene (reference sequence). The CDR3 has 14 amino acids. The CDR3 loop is CASSQGQGNYGYTF.

The chain's CDR3 is CASSRLRAGETQYF. The chain carries TRBV6-2 or TRBV6-3 and TRBJ2-5; TCRdb picks TRBD2, but there is no DNA to check that call. The CDR3 loop spans 14 amino acids. Looked up from germline, CDR1 is MNHEY and CDR2 is SVGEGT.

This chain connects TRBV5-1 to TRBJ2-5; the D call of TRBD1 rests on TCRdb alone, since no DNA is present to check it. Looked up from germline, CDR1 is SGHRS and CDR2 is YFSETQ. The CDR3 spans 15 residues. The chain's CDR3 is CASSLARTGLETQYF.

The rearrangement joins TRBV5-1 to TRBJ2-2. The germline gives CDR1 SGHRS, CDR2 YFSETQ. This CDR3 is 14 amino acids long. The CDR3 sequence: CASSLAAYTGELFF. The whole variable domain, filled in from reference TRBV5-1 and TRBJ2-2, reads KAGVTQTPRYLIKTRGQQVTLSCSPISGHRSVSWYQQTPGQGLQFLFEYFSETQRNKGNFPGRFSGRQFSNSRSEMNVSTLELGDSALYLCASSLAAYTGELFFGEGSRLTVL.

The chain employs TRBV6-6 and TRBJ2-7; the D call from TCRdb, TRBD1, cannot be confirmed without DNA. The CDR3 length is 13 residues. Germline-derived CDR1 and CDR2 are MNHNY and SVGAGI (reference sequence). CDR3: CASSYSNPDSHQF.

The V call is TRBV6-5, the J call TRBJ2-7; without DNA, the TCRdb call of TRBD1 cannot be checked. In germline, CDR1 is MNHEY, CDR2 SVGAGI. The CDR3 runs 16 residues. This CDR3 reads CASRHGTGFLAYEQYF.

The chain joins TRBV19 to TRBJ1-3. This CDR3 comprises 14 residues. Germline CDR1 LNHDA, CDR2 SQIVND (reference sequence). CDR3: CASSIRPTGNTIYF.

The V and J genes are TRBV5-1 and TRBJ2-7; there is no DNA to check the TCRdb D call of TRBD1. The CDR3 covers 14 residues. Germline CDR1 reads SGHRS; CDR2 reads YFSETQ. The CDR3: CASSFQDGNYEQYF.

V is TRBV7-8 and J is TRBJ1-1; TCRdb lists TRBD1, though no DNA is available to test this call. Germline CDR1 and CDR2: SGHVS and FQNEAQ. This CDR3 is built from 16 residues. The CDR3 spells CASSTRTASLNTEAFF.

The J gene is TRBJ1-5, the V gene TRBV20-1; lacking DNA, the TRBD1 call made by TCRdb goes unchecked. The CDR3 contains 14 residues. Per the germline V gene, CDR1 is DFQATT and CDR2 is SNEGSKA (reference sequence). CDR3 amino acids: CSARGGGSNQPQHF.

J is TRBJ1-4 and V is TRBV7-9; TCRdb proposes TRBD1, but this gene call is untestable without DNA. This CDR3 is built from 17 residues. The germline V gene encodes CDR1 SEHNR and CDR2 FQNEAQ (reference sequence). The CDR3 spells CASSSEDHRFEDEKLFF.

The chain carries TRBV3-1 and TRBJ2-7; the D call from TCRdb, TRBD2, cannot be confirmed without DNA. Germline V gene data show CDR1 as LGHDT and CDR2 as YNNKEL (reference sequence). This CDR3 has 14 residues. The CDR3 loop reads CASSPRGLAREQYF.

The CDR3 loop reads CASSFELGSPSTDTQYF. The chain carries TRBV11-2 and TRBJ2-3; the D call from TCRdb, TRBD2, cannot be confirmed without DNA. The CDR3 runs to 17 residues. Germline CDR1 and CDR2: SGHAT and FQNNGV. The whole variable domain, remainder taken from reference TRBV11-2 and TRBJ2-3, is EAGVAQSPRYKIIEKRQSVAFWCNPISGHATLYWYQQILGQGPKLLIQFQNNGVVDDSQLPKDRFSAERLKGVDSTLKIQPAKLEDSAVYLCASSFELGSPSTDTQYFGPGTRLTVL.

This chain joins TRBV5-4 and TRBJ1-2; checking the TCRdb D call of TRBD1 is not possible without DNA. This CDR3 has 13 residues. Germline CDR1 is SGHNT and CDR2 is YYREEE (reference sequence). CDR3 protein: CASSRDSTYGYTF.